This TCR beta chain derives from a study of CD8+CD57+ T cells in acquired aplastic anemia. Germline-derived CDR1 and CDR2 are SEHNR and FQNEAQ (reference sequence). The junction had 1 base not matched to a gene; V was cut back by 2 bases and J by 5 bases. CDR3 length: 14 amino acids. In its sample, this clonotype was seen a few times. Its antigen is unknown. The use of genomic DNA as template underpinned the TCR beta VDJ and CDR3 profiling. TCRdb independently ran MiXCR on the reads; one entry per CDR3 protein. This repertoire shows around 430,000 distinct CDR3 sequences, approximately 32% found once; its top ten account for around 0.82%. Flow cytometry had shown expanded CD8+CD57+ cells in the patients chosen for sequencing. Patient blood was sampled before any therapy had been received. General observations from the study: Patients and controls shared under 35 CD8+ CDR3 sequences, highly expressed in patients.

The sequencing sample was made of sorted CD4+, CD8+, or CD8+CD57+ T cells (not recorded which) from PBMCs. This clonotype was obtained from a human donor with aplastic anemia. The chain carries TRBV7-9 and TRBJ2-1; TRBD2 matches 9 bases. CDR3: CASSLRLADNEQFF. The CDR3, as DNA: TGTGCCAGCAGCTTAAGACTAGCGGACAATGAGCAGTTCTTC.